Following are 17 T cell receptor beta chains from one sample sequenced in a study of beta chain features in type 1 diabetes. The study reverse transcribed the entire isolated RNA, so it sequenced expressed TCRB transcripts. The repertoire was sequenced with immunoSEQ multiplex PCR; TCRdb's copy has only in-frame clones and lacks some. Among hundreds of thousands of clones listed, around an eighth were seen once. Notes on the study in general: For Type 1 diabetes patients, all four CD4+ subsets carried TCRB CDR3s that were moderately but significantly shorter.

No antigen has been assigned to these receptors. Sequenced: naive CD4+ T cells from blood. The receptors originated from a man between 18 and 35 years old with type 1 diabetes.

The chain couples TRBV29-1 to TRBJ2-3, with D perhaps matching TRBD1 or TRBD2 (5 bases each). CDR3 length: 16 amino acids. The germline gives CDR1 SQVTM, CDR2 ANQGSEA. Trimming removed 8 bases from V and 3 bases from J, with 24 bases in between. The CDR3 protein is CSTTGSGTLGTDTQYF. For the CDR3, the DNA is TGCAGCACGACCGGTTCCGGGACCCTAGGAACAGATACGCAGTATTTT.

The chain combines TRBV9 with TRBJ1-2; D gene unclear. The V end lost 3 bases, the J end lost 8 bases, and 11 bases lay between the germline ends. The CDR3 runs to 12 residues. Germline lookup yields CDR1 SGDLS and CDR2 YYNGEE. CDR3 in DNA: TGTGCCAGCAGCGCATGGACGGGGGGCTACACCTTC. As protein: CASSAWTGGYTF. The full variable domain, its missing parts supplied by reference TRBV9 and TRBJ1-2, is DSGVTQTPKHLITATGQRVTLRCSPRSGDLSVYWYQQSLDQGLQFLIQYYNGEERAKGNILERFSAQQFPDLHSELNLSSLELGDSALYFCASSAWTGGYTFGSGTRLTVV.

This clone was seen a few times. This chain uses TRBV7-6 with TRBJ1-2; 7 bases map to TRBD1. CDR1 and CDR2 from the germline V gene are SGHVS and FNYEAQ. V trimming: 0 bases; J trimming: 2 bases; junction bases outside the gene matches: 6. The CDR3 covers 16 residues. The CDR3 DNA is TGTGCCAGCAGCTTAGCGGTTTCGGGACAGAACTATGGCTACACCTTC. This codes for CASSLAVSGQNYGYTF.

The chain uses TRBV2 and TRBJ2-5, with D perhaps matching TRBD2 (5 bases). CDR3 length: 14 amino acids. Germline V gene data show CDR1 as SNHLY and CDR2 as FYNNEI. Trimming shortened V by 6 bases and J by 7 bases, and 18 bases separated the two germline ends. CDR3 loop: CASRSDWSVGTQYF. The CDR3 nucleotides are TGTGCCAGCAGATCGGACTGGTCGGTGGGGACCCAGTACTTC.

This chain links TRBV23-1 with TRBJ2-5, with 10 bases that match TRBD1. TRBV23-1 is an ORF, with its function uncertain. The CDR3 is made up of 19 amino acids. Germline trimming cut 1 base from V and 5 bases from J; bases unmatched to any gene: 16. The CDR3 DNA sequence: TGCGCCAGCAGTCAATTTCTCGGGACAGGGGCCCCACAGTGGGAGACCCAGTACTTC. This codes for CASSQFLGTGAPQWETQYF.

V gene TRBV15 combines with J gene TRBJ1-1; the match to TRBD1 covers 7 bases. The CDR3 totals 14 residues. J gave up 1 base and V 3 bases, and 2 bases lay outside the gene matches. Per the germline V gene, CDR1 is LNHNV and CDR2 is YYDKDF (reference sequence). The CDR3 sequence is CATSSYRGNTEAFF. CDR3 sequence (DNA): TGTGCCACCAGCAGCTACAGGGGGAACACTGAAGCTTTCTTT.

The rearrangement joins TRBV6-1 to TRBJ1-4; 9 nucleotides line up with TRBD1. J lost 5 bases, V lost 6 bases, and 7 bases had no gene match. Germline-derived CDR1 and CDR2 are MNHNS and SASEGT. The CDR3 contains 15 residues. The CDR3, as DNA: TGTGCCAGCAGGACCACCGGGACAGGGAATGAAAAACTGTTTTTT. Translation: CASRTTGTGNEKLFF.

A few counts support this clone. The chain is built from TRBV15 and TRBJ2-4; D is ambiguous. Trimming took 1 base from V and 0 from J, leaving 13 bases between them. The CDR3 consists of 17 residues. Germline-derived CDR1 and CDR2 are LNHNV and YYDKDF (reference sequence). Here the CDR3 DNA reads TGTGCCACCAGCAGAGTGGTAGTTGCCCTAGCCAAAAACATTCAGTACTTC. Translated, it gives CATSRVVVALAKNIQYF.

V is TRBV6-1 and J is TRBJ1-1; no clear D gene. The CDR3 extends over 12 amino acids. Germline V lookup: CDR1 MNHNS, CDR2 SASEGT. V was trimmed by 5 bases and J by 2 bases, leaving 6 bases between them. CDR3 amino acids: CASSRHNTEAFF. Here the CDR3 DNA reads TGTGCCAGCAGTCGGCATAACACTGAAGCTTTCTTT.

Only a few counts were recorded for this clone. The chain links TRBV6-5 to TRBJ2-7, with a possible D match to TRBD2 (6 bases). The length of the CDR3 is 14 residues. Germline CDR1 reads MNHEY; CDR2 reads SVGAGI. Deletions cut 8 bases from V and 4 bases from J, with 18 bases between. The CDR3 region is CASAGAGRWYEQYF. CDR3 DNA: TGTGCCAGCGCCGGCGCGGGGAGGTGGTACGAGCAGTACTTC.

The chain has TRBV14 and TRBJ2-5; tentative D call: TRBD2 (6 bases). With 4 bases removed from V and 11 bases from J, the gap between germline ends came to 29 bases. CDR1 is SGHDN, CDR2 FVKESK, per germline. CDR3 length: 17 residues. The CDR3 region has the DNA TGTGCCAGCAGCCCCGCGGGCGGGACGGTGATACGGACCCTTCAGTACTTC. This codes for CASSPAGGTVIRTLQYF.

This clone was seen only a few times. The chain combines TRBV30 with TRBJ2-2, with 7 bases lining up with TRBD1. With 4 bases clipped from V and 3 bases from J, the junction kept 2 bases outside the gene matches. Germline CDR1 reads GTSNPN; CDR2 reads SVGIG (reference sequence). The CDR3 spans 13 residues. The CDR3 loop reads CAWKQGHTGELFF. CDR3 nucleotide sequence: TGTGCCTGGAAACAGGGGCACACCGGGGAGCTGTTTTTT.

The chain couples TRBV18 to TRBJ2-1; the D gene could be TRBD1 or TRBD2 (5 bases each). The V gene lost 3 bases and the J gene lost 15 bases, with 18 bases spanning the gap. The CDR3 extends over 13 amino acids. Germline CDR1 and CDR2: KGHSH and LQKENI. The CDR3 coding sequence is TGTGCCAGCTCACCTCAGGGAGACGCCAACACGTTCTTC. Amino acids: CASSPQGDANTFF.

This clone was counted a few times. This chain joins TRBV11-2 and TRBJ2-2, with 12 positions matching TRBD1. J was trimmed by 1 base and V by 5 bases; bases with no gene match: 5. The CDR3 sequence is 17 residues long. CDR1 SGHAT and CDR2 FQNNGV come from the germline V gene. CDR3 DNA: TGTGCCAGCAGCCTGGGACAGGGGGCTAAGAACACCGGGGAGCTGTTTTTT. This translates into CASSLGQGAKNTGELFF.

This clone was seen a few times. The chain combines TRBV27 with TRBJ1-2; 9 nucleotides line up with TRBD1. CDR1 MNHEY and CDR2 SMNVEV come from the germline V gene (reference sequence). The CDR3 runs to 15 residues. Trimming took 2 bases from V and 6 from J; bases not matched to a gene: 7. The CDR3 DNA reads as TGTGCCAGCAGTTTAGGGGGACAGGGCACCGATGGCTACACCTTC. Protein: CASSLGGQGTDGYTF.

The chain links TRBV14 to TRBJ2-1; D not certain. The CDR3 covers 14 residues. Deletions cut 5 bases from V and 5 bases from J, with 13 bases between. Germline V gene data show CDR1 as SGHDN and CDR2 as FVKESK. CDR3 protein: CASSVTVVHNEQFF. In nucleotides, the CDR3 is TGTGCCAGCAGCGTGACCGTGGTCCACAATGAGCAGTTCTTC.

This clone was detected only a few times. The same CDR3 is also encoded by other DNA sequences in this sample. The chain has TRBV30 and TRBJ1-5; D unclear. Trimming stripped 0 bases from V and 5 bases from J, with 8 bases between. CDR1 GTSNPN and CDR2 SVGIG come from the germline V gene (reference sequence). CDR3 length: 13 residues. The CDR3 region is CAWSVAGDQPQHF. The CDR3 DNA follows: TGTGCCTGGAGTGTAGCCGGGGATCAGCCCCAGCATTTT. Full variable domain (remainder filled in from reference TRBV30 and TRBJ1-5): SQTIHQWPATLVQPVGSPLSLECTVEGTSNPNLYWYRQAAGRGLQLLFYSVGIGQISSEVPQNLSASRPQDRQFILSSKKLLLSDSGFYLCAWSVAGDQPQHFGDGTRLSIL.